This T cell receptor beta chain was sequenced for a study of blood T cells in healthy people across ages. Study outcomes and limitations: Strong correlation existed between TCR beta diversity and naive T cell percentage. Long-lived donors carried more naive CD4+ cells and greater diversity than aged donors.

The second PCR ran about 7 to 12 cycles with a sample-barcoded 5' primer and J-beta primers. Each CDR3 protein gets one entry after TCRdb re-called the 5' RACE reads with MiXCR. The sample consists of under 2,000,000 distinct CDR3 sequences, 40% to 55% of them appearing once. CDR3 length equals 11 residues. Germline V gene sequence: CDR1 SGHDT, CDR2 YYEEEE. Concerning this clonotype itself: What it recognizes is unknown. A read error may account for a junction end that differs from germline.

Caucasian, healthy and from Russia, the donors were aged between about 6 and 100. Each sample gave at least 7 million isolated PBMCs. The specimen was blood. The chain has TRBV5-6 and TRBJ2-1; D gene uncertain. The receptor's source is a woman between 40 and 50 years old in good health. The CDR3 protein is CASSFTNGQFF. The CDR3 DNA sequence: TGTGCCAGCAGCTTTACCAATGGGCAGTTCTTC. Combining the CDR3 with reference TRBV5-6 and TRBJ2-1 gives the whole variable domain DAGVTQSPTHLIKTRGQQVTLRCSPKSGHDTVSWYQQALGQGPQFIFQYYEEEERQRGNFPDRFSGHQFPNYSSELNVNALLLGDSALYLCASSFTNGQFFGPGTRLTVL.